Below are 4 T cell receptor beta chains sequenced from a single sample in a study of identical twins. A single record per CDR3 protein comes from TCRdb applying MiXCR to the 5' RACE reads. In the table there are about 450,000 distinct CDR3 sequences, approximately 17% of which are singletons. What was sequenced was naive T cells sorted from blood. These receptors were obtained from a man aged 50 to 59 in good health.

V usage is TRBV20-1 and J usage is TRBJ2-3; D possibly matches TRBD1 or TRBD2 (6 bases each). Germline V gives CDR1 DFQATT, CDR2 SNEGSKA (reference sequence). CDR3 length: 19 residues. V dropped 2 bases and J dropped 2 bases, with 26 bases sitting between them. CDR3 bases: TGCAGTGCTAGATCCGGTGACCTGGGGGGCTCTGCAGCCACAGATACGCAGTATTTT. Amino acid sequence: CSARSGDLGGSAATDTQYF.

This clonotype was observed many times. The gene calls are TRBV5-1 and TRBJ1-4; TRBD1 is a possible D gene (6 bases). The CDR3 runs to 16 residues. Deletions cut 0 bases from V and 7 bases from J, with 16 bases between. Germline CDR1 reads SGHRS; CDR2 reads YFSETQ. CDR3 coding DNA: TGCGCCAGCAGCTTGGCCCCGGGGGCTGTGAGTGAAAAACTGTTTTTT. This sequence encodes CASSLAPGAVSEKLFF.

The V call is TRBV13, the J call TRBJ2-1; D is possibly TRBD2 (5 bases). Germline loops: CDR1 PRHDT, CDR2 FYEKMQ (reference sequence). CDR3 size: 16 residues. Trimming shortened V by 6 bases and J by 5 bases, and 20 bases separated the two germline ends. The CDR3 sequence: CASSGIASPPHNEQFF. The CDR3 nucleotides are TGTGCCAGCAGTGGGATAGCGTCCCCTCCTCACAATGAGCAGTTCTTC.

The chain links TRBV20-1 to TRBJ2-2; TRBD1 or TRBD2 may be the D gene (5 bases each). This CDR3 has 16 residues. Germline values: CDR1 DFQATT, CDR2 SNEGSKA (reference sequence). Trimming took off 0 bases at V and 2 bases at J, with 13 bases between the two ends. The CDR3 region is CSARDGGRTNTGELFF. The DNA of the CDR3 is TGCAGTGCTAGAGATGGAGGACGGACAAACACCGGGGAGCTGTTTTTT.